The subject of this entry is one TCR beta chain. This sample is part of a study of PD-L1 blockade in urothelial cancer. Trimming cost V 5 bases and J 4 bases, with 17 bases left between them. CDR3 length: 15 residues. Germline CDR1 and CDR2: SGHTA and FQGTGA. Assay used: immunoSEQ multiplex PCR; TCRdb lists only in-frame clones, some missing. The data show tens of thousands of clones, with more than 80% seen just once and 1.5% to 2% held by the top ten. Sample time point: pretreatment peripheral blood. Patients in the study were battling locally advanced or metastatic urothelial carcinoma. The material sequenced was PBMCs, taken around atezolizumab (anti-PD-L1) treatment. The TCR comes from a man between 65 and 85 years old with urothelial cancer. The V and J genes are TRBV7-3 and TRBJ2-5, with a weak D call TRBD2 (6 bases). CDR3 protein: CASSPTGTEGETQYF. The CDR3 DNA is TGTGCCAGCAGCCCGACCGGGACGGAGGGAGAGACCCAGTACTTC.